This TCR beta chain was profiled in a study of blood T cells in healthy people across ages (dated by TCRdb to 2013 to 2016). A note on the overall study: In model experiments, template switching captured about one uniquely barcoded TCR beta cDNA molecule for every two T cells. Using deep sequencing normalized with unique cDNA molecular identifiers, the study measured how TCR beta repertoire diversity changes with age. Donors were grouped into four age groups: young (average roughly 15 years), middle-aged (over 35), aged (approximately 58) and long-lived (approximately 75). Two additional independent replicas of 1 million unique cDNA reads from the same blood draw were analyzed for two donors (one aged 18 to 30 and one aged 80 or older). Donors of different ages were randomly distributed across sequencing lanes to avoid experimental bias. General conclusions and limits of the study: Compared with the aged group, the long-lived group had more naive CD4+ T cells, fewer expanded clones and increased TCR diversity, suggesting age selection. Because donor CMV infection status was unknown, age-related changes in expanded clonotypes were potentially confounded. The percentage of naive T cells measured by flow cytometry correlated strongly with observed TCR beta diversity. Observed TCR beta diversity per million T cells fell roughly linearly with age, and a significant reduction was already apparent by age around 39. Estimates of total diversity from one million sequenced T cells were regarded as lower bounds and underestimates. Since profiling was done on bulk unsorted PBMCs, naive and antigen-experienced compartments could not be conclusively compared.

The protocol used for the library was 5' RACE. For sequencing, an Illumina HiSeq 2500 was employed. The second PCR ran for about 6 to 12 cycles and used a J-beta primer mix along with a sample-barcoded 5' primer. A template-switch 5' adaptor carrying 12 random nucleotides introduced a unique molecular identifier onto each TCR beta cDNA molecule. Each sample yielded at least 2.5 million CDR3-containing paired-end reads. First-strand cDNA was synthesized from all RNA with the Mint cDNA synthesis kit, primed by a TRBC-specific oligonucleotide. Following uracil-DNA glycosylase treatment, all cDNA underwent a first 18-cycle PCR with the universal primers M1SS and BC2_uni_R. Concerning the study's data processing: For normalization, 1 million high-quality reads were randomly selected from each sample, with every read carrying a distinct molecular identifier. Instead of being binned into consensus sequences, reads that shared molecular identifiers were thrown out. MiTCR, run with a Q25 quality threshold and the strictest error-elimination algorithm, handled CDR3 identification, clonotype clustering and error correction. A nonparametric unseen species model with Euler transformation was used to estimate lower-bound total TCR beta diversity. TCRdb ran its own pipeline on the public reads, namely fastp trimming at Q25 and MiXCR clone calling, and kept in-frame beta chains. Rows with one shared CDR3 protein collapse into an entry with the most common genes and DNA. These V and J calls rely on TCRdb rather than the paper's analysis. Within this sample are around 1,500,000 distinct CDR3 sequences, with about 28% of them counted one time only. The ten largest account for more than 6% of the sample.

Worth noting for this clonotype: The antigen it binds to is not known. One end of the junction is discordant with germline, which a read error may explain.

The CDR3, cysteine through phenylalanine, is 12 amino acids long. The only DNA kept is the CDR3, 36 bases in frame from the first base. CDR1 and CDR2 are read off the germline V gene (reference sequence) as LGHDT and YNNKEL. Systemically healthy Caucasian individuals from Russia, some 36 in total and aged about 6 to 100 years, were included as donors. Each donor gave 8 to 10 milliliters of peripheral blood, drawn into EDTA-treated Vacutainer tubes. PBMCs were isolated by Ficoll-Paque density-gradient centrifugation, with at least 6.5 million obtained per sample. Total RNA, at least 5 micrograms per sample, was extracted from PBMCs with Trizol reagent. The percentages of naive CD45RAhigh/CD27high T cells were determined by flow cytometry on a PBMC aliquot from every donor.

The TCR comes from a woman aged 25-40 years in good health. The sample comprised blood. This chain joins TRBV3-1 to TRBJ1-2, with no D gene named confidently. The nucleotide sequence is TGTGCCATCAGCCTTATAAACTATGGCTACACCTTC. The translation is CAISLINYGYTF.